The 17 T cell receptor beta chains in this list originate from one sample, sequenced in a study of cytomegalovirus exposure and HLA in healthy donors. 60 Vbeta and 13 Jbeta primers were used in PCR. Assay: immunoSEQ multiplex PCR; the TCRdb copy retains only in-frame clones and omits some. The repertoire has under 200,000 clones, 60% to 85% of them found once; the top ten carry approximately 2.1%. The sequenced sample was PBMCs. These receptors originate from a man aged 45-60 years in good health and CMV-seropositive.

V usage is TRBV6-4 and J usage is TRBJ2-3; TRBD2 aligns across 11 bases. J was trimmed by 4 bases and V by 0 bases; bases with no gene match: 0. CDR3 length equals 15 residues. Germline CDR1 reads MRHNA; CDR2 reads SNTAGT. The CDR3 DNA sequence: TGTGCCAGCAGTGACTCTAGCGGGGGGGCAGATACGCAGTATTTT. Its translation is CASSDSSGGADTQYF.

This sequence joins TRBV7-2 and TRBJ2-5; 8 bases align to TRBD2. The J segment lost 5 bases and the V segment lost 5 bases, leaving 10 bases of the junction unmatched. Germline CDR1 is SGHTA and CDR2 is FQGNSA. CDR3 size: 15 residues. CDR3 bases: TGTGCCAGCAGCCTAACGGGGGGGCCGAGGGAGACCCAGTACTTC. Translating it yields CASSLTGGPRETQYF.

There are a few counts of this clone. The V gene is TRBV5-8, the J gene TRBJ2-3; 9 positions agree with TRBD1. The CDR3 spans 15 residues. CDR1 and CDR2 from the germline V gene are SGHTS and YDEGEE. V trimming: 0 bases; J trimming: 3 bases; junction bases outside the gene matches: 2. CDR3 sequence reads: CASSLGGTGTDTQYF. The CDR3 DNA sequence: TGTGCCAGCAGCTTGGGCGGGACAGGGACAGATACGCAGTATTTT.

The chain uses TRBV12-5 and TRBJ2-3, with 7 bases aligning to TRBD1. Germline trimming cut 5 bases from V and 3 bases from J; bases unmatched to any gene: 8. CDR3 length: 15 residues. Germline V gene data show CDR1 as LGHNT and CDR2 as FRNRAP. The CDR3 loop reads CASGITGARTDTQYF. As DNA, the CDR3 is TGTGCTAGTGGTATAACAGGGGCGCGAACAGATACGCAGTATTTT.

The V and J genes are TRBV7-8 and TRBJ2-7, with 7 bases that match TRBD1. The CDR3 consists of 14 residues. The V gene end was trimmed by 1 base and the J gene end by 3 bases; junction bases not matched to a gene: 3. Germline V gene data show CDR1 as SGHVS and CDR2 as FQNEAQ. DNA for the CDR3: TGTGCCAGCAGCTTAGAGGGACAGAGCTACGAGCAGTACTTC. This translates into CASSLEGQSYEQYF.

This chain joins TRBV9 and TRBJ2-2; 8 nucleotides agree with TRBD2. Unmatched junction bases numbered 4, after V lost 0 bases and J lost 0 bases. The germline V gene encodes CDR1 SGDLS and CDR2 YYNGEE. The CDR3 loop spans 17 amino acids. The CDR3 DNA follows: TGTGCCAGCAGCGTAGTAGGCGGGGGGACGAACACCGGGGAGCTGTTTTTT. Translated: CASSVVGGGTNTGELFF.

This sequence joins TRBV7-2 and TRBJ2-7; 10 nucleotides line up with TRBD1. The V gene end was trimmed by 3 bases and the J gene end by 0 bases; junction bases not matched to a gene: 5. Germline CDR1 is SGHTA and CDR2 is FQGNSA. The CDR3 loop spans 16 amino acids. The CDR3 region has the DNA TGTGCCAGCAGCTTGACAGGGGGCGTGGGCTCCTACGAGCAGTACTTC. Protein sequence: CASSLTGGVGSYEQYF.

V is TRBV28 and J is TRBJ1-5; D perhaps matches TRBD1 (6 bases). The germline V and J ends were trimmed by 5 bases and 3 bases, with 11 bases remaining between them. This CDR3 region has 14 residues. Per the germline V gene, CDR1 is MDHEN and CDR2 is SYDVKM. In nucleotides, the CDR3 is TGTGCCAGCAGTCCACAGGGATTCAATCAGCCCCAGCATTTT. It yields the protein CASSPQGFNQPQHF.

The chain carries TRBV7-8 and TRBJ1-6, with a possible D match to TRBD1 (5 bases). Germline loops: CDR1 SGHVS, CDR2 FQNEAQ. CDR3 length: 18 residues. V was clipped by 6 bases and J by 7 bases, with 25 bases between them. The CDR3 DNA is TGTGCCAGCAGTCGCCTACCGGGCGGGGGGAAGGACAATTCACCCCTCCACTTT. This gives the protein CASSRLPGGGKDNSPLHF.

This clone has only one observation. J is TRBJ1-2 and V is TRBV28; 8 bases are shared with TRBD1. The V gene's germline CDR1 is MDHEN and CDR2 SYDVKM. The CDR3 is 15 amino acids. V shed 6 bases, J shed 5 bases, and the junction held 11 bases outside the gene matches. CDR3 nucleotide sequence: TGTGCCAGCAGCTCCGGACAGGGAAAGGGGTATGGCTACACCTTC. It specifies CASSSGQGKGYGYTF.

The chain links TRBV7-9 to TRBJ2-7; TRBD1 agrees at 7 bases. V lost 4 bases and J lost 3; bases outside the gene matches: 3. CDR3 length: 13 residues. Germline V lookup: CDR1 SEHNR, CDR2 FQNEAQ (reference sequence). As DNA, the CDR3 is TGTGCCAGCAGCTCAGGGGGTCTCTACGAGCAGTACTTC. It encodes CASSSGGLYEQYF.

J is TRBJ1-1 and V is TRBV7-8, with 7 bases identical to TRBD1. Germline V gene sequence: CDR1 SGHVS, CDR2 FQNEAQ. With V trimmed by 5 bases and J by 1 base, 4 bases remained unmatched. The CDR3 runs 14 residues. CDR3 sequence (DNA): TGTGCCAGCAGCGCACGACAGGGGAACACTGAAGCTTTCTTT. Its translation: CASSARQGNTEAFF.

In its sample, this clone was seen once. The same CDR3 is also encoded by other DNA sequences in this sample. The genes are TRBV5-1 and TRBJ2-7, with D perhaps TRBD2 (7 bases). The CDR3 totals 13 residues. Trimming cost V 3 bases and J 2 bases, with 9 bases left between them. Germline V lookup: CDR1 SGHRS, CDR2 YFSETQ. CDR3 region: CASSSGGPYEQYF. CDR3 DNA: TGCGCCAGCAGCTCCGGGGGGCCCTACGAGCAGTACTTC. The full variable domain, its missing parts supplied by reference TRBV5-1 and TRBJ2-7, is KAGVTQTPRYLIKTRGQQVTLSCSPISGHRSVSWYQQTPGQGLQFLFEYFSETQRNKGNFPGRFSGRQFSNSRSEMNVSTLELGDSALYLCASSSGGPYEQYFGPGTRLTVT.

This chain connects TRBV18 to TRBJ2-7; TRBD1 might be the D (6 bases). From germline, CDR1 is KGHSH and CDR2 LQKENI. V gave up 3 bases and J gave up 4 bases, with 7 bases separating them. The CDR3 is made up of 12 amino acids. The CDR3 region has the DNA TGTGCCAGCTCACCGAGGGGGTACGAGCAGTACTTC. Amino acid sequence: CASSPRGYEQYF.

This clone was seen more than once but under ten times. The chain is built from TRBV7-9 and TRBJ2-7; 8 bases line up with TRBD2. V lost 4 bases and J lost 4; bases outside the gene matches: 3. The germline gives CDR1 SEHNR, CDR2 FQNEAQ (reference sequence). This CDR3 comprises 13 residues. This CDR3 is CASSSGLAYEQYF. The CDR3 region has the DNA TGTGCCAGCAGCTCCGGACTAGCTTACGAGCAGTACTTC.

The chain couples TRBV4-3 to TRBJ2-2, with 8 bases matching TRBD1. This CDR3 contains 16 residues. V was pared by 0 bases and J by 4 bases, with 4 bases of the junction left unmatched. Germline V gene lookup returns CDR1 LGHNA and CDR2 YSLEER. The CDR3 bases are TGCGCCAGCAGCCAAGACAGGGGGCTTGGCACCGGGGAGCTGTTTTTT. This encodes CASSQDRGLGTGELFF.

This chain joins TRBV19 and TRBJ1-2; 9 nucleotides match TRBD1. V dropped 5 bases and J dropped 1; count of bases not matched to a gene: 5. The CDR3 sequence is 15 residues long. From germline, CDR1 is LNHDA and CDR2 SQIVND (reference sequence). DNA for the CDR3: TGTGCCAGTAGTCTACGACAGGGGGGTAACTATGGCTACACCTTC. Its protein is CASSLRQGGNYGYTF.